Here is one TCR beta chain with its context. Assay: immunoSEQ multiplex PCR; the TCRdb copy retains only in-frame clones and omits some. The sample records approximately 190,000 clones, roughly four fifths being singletons. The ends lost 7 bases at V and 4 bases at J; junction bases unmatched: 19. Germline lookup yields CDR1 MDHEN and CDR2 SYDVKM. The CDR3 is 18 residues long. This sample is part of a study of blood T cell repertoires in COVID-19. The V call is TRBV28, the J call TRBJ1-5, with 7 positions matching TRBD1. The TCR originated in a woman in her thirties or forties with acute or convalescent COVID-19. The source material was peripheral blood. The CDR3 DNA reads TGTGCCAGCACCTTTATCCGACAGGGTAACCCTACTAATCAGCCCCAGCATTTT. The encoded protein is CASTFIRQGNPTNQPQHF.